A single T cell receptor beta chain is shown here with its context. This sample is drawn from a study of cytomegalovirus exposure and HLA in healthy donors. PCR primers comprised 60 Vbeta and 13 Jbeta primers. The protocol was immunoSEQ multiplex PCR, while the TCRdb copy is restricted to in-frame clones and leaves out a portion. The table lists under 200,000 clones, about four fifths of them singletons. Trimming stripped 1 base from V and 4 bases from J, with 8 bases between. Germline CDR1 and CDR2: SGHVS and FQNEAQ. The CDR3 loop spans 14 amino acids. The source of this sequence is a woman in her twenties or thirties in good health and CMV-seropositive. The rearrangement links TRBV7-8 to TRBJ2-1; D gene ambiguous. Material for sequencing was PBMCs. CDR3 loop: CASSLGYGYNEQFF. The DNA of the CDR3 is TGTGCCAGCAGCTTAGGTTACGGGTACAATGAGCAGTTCTTC. Full variable domain (outside the CDR3, taken from reference TRBV7-8 and TRBJ2-1): GAGVSQSPRYKVAKRGQDVALRCDPISGHVSLFWYQQALGQGPEFLTYFQNEAQLDKSGLPSDRFFAERPEGSVSTLKIQRTQQEDSAVYLCASSLGYGYNEQFFGPGTRLTVL.